A single sample gave rise to the 19 T cell receptor beta chains below, sequenced in a study of blood T cell repertoires in COVID-19. Clones were read by immunoSEQ multiplex PCR, and TCRdb kept only the in-frame ones, dropping some. The table includes about 140,000 clones, about 86% detected once. Sample: peripheral blood. These receptors all come from a human donor in a cohort sampled during active COVID-19.

The chain combines TRBV27 with TRBJ2-5; TRBD1 might be the D (6 bases). The germline V gene encodes CDR1 MNHEY and CDR2 SMNVEV (reference sequence). The length of the CDR3 is 14 residues. The germline V and J ends were trimmed by 4 bases and 5 bases, with 14 bases remaining between them. The DNA of the CDR3 is TGTGCCAGCAGTTCCCCGACAGGTGGGGAGACCCAGTACTTC. Protein product: CASSSPTGGETQYF.

This chain uses TRBV7-2 with TRBJ2-7; D remains ambiguous. The CDR3 has 15 residues. Trimming removed 5 bases at V and 2 bases at J, with 16 bases between. Per germline, CDR1 SGHTA and CDR2 FQGNSA. The CDR3 region is CASSPSMQFTYEQYF. The CDR3 nucleotides are TGTGCCAGCAGCCCAAGTATGCAGTTTACCTACGAGCAGTACTTC.

V usage is TRBV7-2 and J usage is TRBJ2-2; 9 bases fit TRBD1. The length of the CDR3 is 15 residues. CDR1 SGHTA and CDR2 FQGNSA come from the germline V gene. Unmatched junction bases numbered 9, after V lost 5 bases and J lost 8 bases. The CDR3 nucleotides are TGTGCCAGCAGCCCCGGGACAGGGCTTAGTGGGGAGCTGTTTTTT. It specifies CASSPGTGLSGELFF.

This clone showed up just once. The J gene is TRBJ2-7, the V gene TRBV12-3 or TRBV12-4; 7 bases are a match to TRBD1. Germline trimming cut 4 bases from V and 6 bases from J; bases unmatched to any gene: 3. The CDR3 runs to 12 residues. The CDR3 coding sequence is TGTGCCAGCAGTTCGTCAGGGGGCGAGCAGTACTTC. This sequence encodes CASSSSGGEQYF.

The chain recombines TRBV18 with TRBJ2-7; 7 positions match TRBD2. The CDR3 is made up of 13 amino acids. V dropped 4 bases and J dropped 0; count of bases not matched to a gene: 0. Per germline, CDR1 KGHSH and CDR2 LQKENI. CDR3: CASSRGSSYEQYF. As DNA, the CDR3 is TGTGCCAGCTCACGCGGGAGCTCCTACGAGCAGTACTTC.

This clone was seen only a few times. V usage is TRBV11-2 and J usage is TRBJ2-6, with D maybe TRBD2 (7 bases). V lost 1 base to trimming and J lost 0 bases, with 13 bases between them. CDR1 and CDR2 (germline): SGHAT, FQNNGV. This CDR3 comprises 18 residues. The CDR3 DNA reads as TGTGCCAGCAGCTTAGCGGGGGGCCACACCTCTGGGGCCAACGTCCTGACTTTC. It is translated as CASSLAGGHTSGANVLTF.

The V gene is TRBV5-1, the J gene TRBJ2-7, with 11 bases identical to TRBD2. This CDR3 is 15 amino acids long. Germline CDR1 reads SGHRS; CDR2 reads YFSETQ. J was trimmed by 0 bases and V by 2 bases; bases with no gene match: 1. Written as DNA, the CDR3 is TGCGCCAGCAGCTTTAGCGGGAGGGGCTCCTACGAGCAGTACTTC. Amino acid sequence: CASSFSGRGSYEQYF.

The CDR3: CASSTGGQTLEKLFF. Written as DNA, the CDR3 is TGTGCCAGCAGCACCGGTGGGCAGACCCTGGAAAAACTGTTTTTT. The chain employs TRBV9 and TRBJ1-4; D is ambiguous. The V gene lost 4 bases and the J gene lost 8 bases, with 18 bases spanning the gap. Germline V gives CDR1 SGDLS, CDR2 YYNGEE. CDR3 size: 15 residues.

This clone occurred a few times. This chain uses TRBV7-3 with TRBJ2-7; 14 bases align to TRBD2. With V trimmed by 5 bases and J by 6 bases, 6 bases remained unmatched. The CDR3 covers 15 residues. CDR1 is SGHTA and CDR2 is FQGTGA in the germline V gene. The CDR3 nucleotides are TGTGCCAGCAGCCCAGGGACTAGCGGGAGAGGCGAGCAGTACTTC. Protein sequence: CASSPGTSGRGEQYF.

The chain combines TRBV25-1 with TRBJ2-1; D is uncertain. Per the germline V gene, CDR1 is MGHDK and CDR2 is SYGVNS. The CDR3 covers 10 residues. The V end lost 8 bases, the J end lost 10 bases, and 9 bases lay between the germline ends. For the CDR3, the DNA is TGTGCCAGCGAGGATGGAGAGCAGTTCTTC. It is translated as CASEDGEQFF.

The genes are TRBV15 and TRBJ2-4; 7 positions agree with TRBD1. Trimming at V came to 9 bases and at J to 0 bases, leaving 11 bases not matched to a gene. CDR1 and CDR2 from the germline V gene are LNHNV and YYDKDF (reference sequence). The CDR3 runs 16 residues. The CDR3 DNA reads TGTGCCACTAGCGACAGGGCCACACAAGCCAAAAACATTCAGTACTTC. Translated, it gives CATSDRATQAKNIQYF. The variable domain in full, with the rest retrieved from reference TRBV15 and TRBJ2-4, is DAMVIQNPRYQVTQFGKPVTLSCSQTLNHNVMYWYQQKSSQAPKLLFHYYDKDFNNEADTPDNFQSRRPNTSFCFLDIRSPGLGDTAMYLCATSDRATQAKNIQYFGAGTRLSVL.

The chain uses TRBV18 and TRBJ1-5; 7 positions agree with TRBD1. Unmatched junction bases numbered 0, after V lost 0 bases and J lost 1 base. Germline V gives CDR1 KGHSH, CDR2 LQKENI. This CDR3 is built from 15 residues. DNA of the CDR3: TGTGCCAGCTCACCACCGGGACAGAGCAATCAGCCCCAGCATTTT. Translation: CASSPPGQSNQPQHF.

The chain combines TRBV3-1 (or the pseudogene TRBV3-2) with TRBJ2-1; TRBD2 might be the D (6 bases). CDR1 and CDR2 (germline): LGHDT, YNNKEL (reference sequence). This CDR3 region has 13 residues. V gave up 6 bases and J gave up 4 bases, with 10 bases separating them. CDR3 in amino acids: CASSWDFYNEQFF. CDR3 DNA: TGTGCCAGCAGTTGGGACTTTTACAATGAGCAGTTCTTC.

This chain uses TRBV27 with TRBJ2-7; 10 bases agree with TRBD1. The CDR3 spans 14 residues. Unmatched junction bases numbered 3, after V lost 2 bases and J lost 5 bases. Germline CDR1 MNHEY, CDR2 SMNVEV (reference sequence). This CDR3 is CASSLRDRGDEQYF. Here the CDR3 DNA reads TGTGCCAGCAGTTTACGGGACAGGGGCGACGAGCAGTACTTC.

The gene calls are TRBV12-5 and TRBJ2-1; the match to TRBD2 covers 8 bases. CDR1 LGHNT and CDR2 FRNRAP come from the germline V gene. The CDR3 spans 15 residues. The V and J ends lost 4 bases and 4 bases, in that order; junction bases with no gene match: 6. CDR3 sequence (DNA): TGTGCTAGTGGTTCCGGACTAGCCAGTTACAATGAGCAGTTCTTC. Encoded protein: CASGSGLASYNEQFF.

V is TRBV5-1 and J is TRBJ1-3; D is ambiguous. The CDR3 consists of 17 residues. V was shortened by 6 bases and J by 0 bases, with 19 bases between the two germline ends. Germline V gives CDR1 SGHRS, CDR2 YFSETQ. CDR3 nucleotides: TGCGCCAGCACCCCCTTTCCCGGAACAGTCTCTGGAAACACCATATATTTT. It is translated as CASTPFPGTVSGNTIYF.

As for this clone: It may be a read error: a sequence one base away is much more abundant. V is TRBV11-2 and J is TRBJ1-2; 9 nucleotides align to TRBD1. V shed 5 bases and J 1 base; nucleotides not matched to a gene: 11. Per the germline V gene, CDR1 is SGHAT and CDR2 is FQNNGV. There are 17 residues in the CDR3. As DNA, the CDR3 is TGTGCCAGCAGCGCCGCGACGGACAGGGGACTTAACTATGGCTACACCTTC. Its translation is CASSAATDRGLNYGYTF.

Only a few counts were recorded for this clone. V is TRBV6-5 and J is TRBJ1-2; 7 nucleotides match TRBD1. V lost 6 bases and J lost 7; bases outside the gene matches: 11. The germline gives CDR1 MNHEY, CDR2 SVGAGI. CDR3 size: 14 residues. Here the CDR3 DNA reads TGTGCCAGCAGCCTCGGGACAGTCCGTAGTGGCTACACCTTC. Encoded protein: CASSLGTVRSGYTF.

The chain links TRBV2 to TRBJ2-7, with TRBD1 as a possible D gene (5 bases). The CDR3 totals 14 residues. Germline-derived CDR1 and CDR2 are SNHLY and FYNNEI. V shed 7 bases and J shed 2 bases, with 15 bases lying between them. The chain's CDR3 is CASIQPDTTYEQYF. CDR3 nucleotides: TGTGCCAGCATCCAACCGGACACAACCTACGAGCAGTACTTC.